This T cell receptor (beta chain) was found in a study of cytomegalovirus exposure and HLA in healthy donors. Across the whole study: Among roughly 190 million T cells, an earlier analysis found 95 million to 140 million unique TCR beta sequences. Early on, a data release was issued that held roughly 80 million unique TCRs from HLA-typed donors. The study, taken as a whole, reports: A later analysis found that most CMV-associated TCR beta chains appeared HLA-restricted. Presence/absence analyses treated sequencing depth as roughly uniform across donors.

A word on this clone: Its antigen is still unknown.

Primers included in the PCR were 60 Vbeta and 13 Jbeta primers. Sequencing used immunoSEQ multiplex PCR; TCRdb keeps in-frame clones, though not all of them. This sample has about 190,000 clones; around 81% occur once, and the top ten carry just over 2%. The length of the CDR3 is 13 residues. The V gene lost 5 bases and the J gene lost 3 bases, with 7 bases spanning the gap. Germline V gives CDR1 SGHTA, CDR2 FQGNSA. Sequencing input: PBMCs. The chain carries TRBV7-2 and TRBJ1-4, with D hard to call. The receptor's source is a woman aged 18-29 years in good health and CMV-seropositive. The CDR3 spells CASSPGPNEKLFF. The CDR3 nucleotides are TGTGCCAGCAGCCCTGGGCCTAATGAAAAACTGTTTTTT.